The 11 T cell receptor beta chains below come from one sample, sequenced in a study of blood T cell repertoires in COVID-19. The repertoire was sequenced with immunoSEQ multiplex PCR; TCRdb's copy has only in-frame clones and lacks some. The profile shows around 110,000 clones, around 80% of them singletons. Input material: peripheral blood. The receptor set was obtained from a man in his sixties with active or convalescent COVID-19.

The chain is built from TRBV6-5 and TRBJ2-5; 9 bases are a match to TRBD1. V gave up 6 bases and J gave up 7 bases; unmatched junction bases: 6. The CDR3 has 13 amino acids. Germline V gives CDR1 MNHEY, CDR2 SVGAGI. CDR3 amino acids: CASSPGQGWTQYF. CDR3 DNA sequence: TGTGCCAGCAGCCCCGGACAGGGGTGGACCCAGTACTTC.

The chain uses TRBV27 and TRBJ2-1, with TRBD1 matching 7 bases. V was pared by 4 bases and J by 3 bases, with 3 bases of the junction left unmatched. This CDR3 contains 14 residues. In germline, CDR1 is MNHEY, CDR2 SMNVEV (reference sequence). The CDR3 is CASSWDRNYNEQFF. In DNA, the CDR3 is TGTGCCAGCAGTTGGGACAGAAACTACAATGAGCAGTTCTTC.

This clone was counted between two and nine times. This sequence joins TRBV6-5 and TRBJ1-1; D possibly corresponds to TRBD1 (5 bases). V was trimmed by 2 bases and J by 1 base, leaving 8 bases between them. The CDR3 loop spans 14 amino acids. Germline CDR1 is MNHEY and CDR2 is SVGAGI. The CDR3 is CASSYQDTNTEAFF. In DNA form, the CDR3 reads TGTGCCAGCAGTTACCAGGACACGAACACTGAAGCTTTCTTT.

V gene TRBV7-9 combines with J gene TRBJ2-1; TRBD2 matches 8 bases. The CDR3 totals 14 residues. Trimming removed 9 bases from V and 7 bases from J; junction bases left unmatched: 11. Germline V gene lookup returns CDR1 SEHNR and CDR2 FQNEAQ (reference sequence). CDR3 sequence reads: CARVDVRGGNEQFF. The CDR3 region has the DNA TGTGCCAGAGTCGACGTCCGCGGGGGGAATGAGCAGTTCTTC.

The chain links TRBV28 to TRBJ2-4, with TRBD2 identical over 9 bases. Germline CDR1 MDHEN, CDR2 SYDVKM. The CDR3 consists of 16 residues. The ends lost 6 bases at V and 3 bases at J; junction bases unmatched: 9. Written as DNA, the CDR3 is TGTGCCAGCAGCGTTAGCGGGAGTGGGAGCAAAAACATTCAGTACTTC. Translated: CASSVSGSGSKNIQYF.

This clone was counted once. The gene calls are TRBV7-3 and TRBJ1-1; TRBD1 might be the D (6 bases). Germline lookup yields CDR1 SGHTA and CDR2 FQGTGA. The CDR3 totals 14 residues. The V and J ends lost 5 bases and 6 bases respectively, with 16 bases between them. The CDR3, as DNA: TGTGCCAGCAGCCCGTTGGTAGGGGGTCCTGAAGCTTTCTTT. It specifies CASSPLVGGPEAFF.

A few counts support this clone. V and J are TRBV27 and TRBJ2-2; TRBD1 might be the D (6 bases). The CDR3 runs to 15 residues. The V gene's germline CDR1 is MNHEY and CDR2 SMNVEV (reference sequence). Between the trimmed V and J ends, which lost 6 bases and 9 bases, there was a span of 20 bases. The CDR3 sequence is CASSPAGDHDRELFF. The CDR3 DNA sequence: TGTGCCAGCAGCCCCGCAGGGGACCACGACCGGGAGCTGTTTTTT.

The rearrangement joins TRBV7-2 to TRBJ2-1; 9 nucleotides agree with TRBD2. Per germline, CDR1 SGHTA and CDR2 FQGNSA. Trimming removed 5 bases from V and 15 bases from J; junction bases left unmatched: 17. The CDR3 totals 15 residues. CDR3 DNA sequence: TGTGCCAGCAGCGGCAGACTAGCGGACAGTCCTCCTTGGTTCTTC. Protein product: CASSGRLADSPPWFF.

This clone was seen once. The genes are TRBV9 and TRBJ2-1; TRBD1 aligns across 10 bases. CDR3 length: 14 residues. V was clipped by 4 bases and J by 6 bases; unmatched bases: 4. CDR1 and CDR2 from the germline V gene are SGDLS and YYNGEE. As DNA, the CDR3 is TGTGCCAGCAGCCTCAGGACAGGGGGCAATGAGCAGTTCTTC. Its translation is CASSLRTGGNEQFF.

V and J are TRBV29-1 and TRBJ2-3; perhaps TRBD2 as D (5 bases). The V gene's germline CDR1 is SQVTM and CDR2 ANQGSEA. V dropped 6 bases and J dropped 4 bases, with 8 bases sitting between them. This CDR3 is built from 11 residues. This chain's CDR3 is CSVDLSDTQYF. The CDR3 DNA sequence: TGCAGCGTGGACTTATCAGATACGCAGTATTTT.

The genes are TRBV30 and TRBJ1-5; tentatively, D is TRBD1 (5 bases). Germline V CDR1 and CDR2: GTSNPN, SVGIG (reference sequence). CDR3 length equals 13 residues. Trimming took off 0 bases at V and 8 bases at J, with 11 bases between the two ends. The CDR3 here is CAWSVQGREPQHF. For the CDR3, the DNA is TGTGCCTGGAGTGTTCAGGGTCGGGAGCCCCAGCATTTT. The full variable domain, in which reference TRBV30 and TRBJ1-5 provide the parts outside the CDR3, is SQTIHQWPATLVQPVGSPLSLECTVEGTSNPNLYWYRQAAGRGLQLLFYSVGIGQISSEVPQNLSASRPQDRQFILSSKKLLLSDSGFYLCAWSVQGREPQHFGDGTRLSIL.